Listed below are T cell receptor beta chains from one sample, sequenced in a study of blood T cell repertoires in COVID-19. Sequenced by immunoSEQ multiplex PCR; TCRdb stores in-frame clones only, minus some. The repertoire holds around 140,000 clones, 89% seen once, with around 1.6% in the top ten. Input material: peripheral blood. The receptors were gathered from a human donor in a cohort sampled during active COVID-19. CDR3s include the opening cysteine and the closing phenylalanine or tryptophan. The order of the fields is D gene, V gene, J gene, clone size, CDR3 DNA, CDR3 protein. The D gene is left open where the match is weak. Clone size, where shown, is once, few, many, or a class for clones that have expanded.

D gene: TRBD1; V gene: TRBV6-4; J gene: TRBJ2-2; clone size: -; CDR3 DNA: TGTGCCAGCCGACTCCAGGGGGCCGAAGCCGGGGAGCTGTTTTTT; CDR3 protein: CASRLQGAEAGELFF
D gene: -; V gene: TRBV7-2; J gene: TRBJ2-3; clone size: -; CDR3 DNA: TGTGCCAGCAGCTTAGCCCCCCAAGGAGGGGGGGGAAGCACAGATACGCAGTATTTT; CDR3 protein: CASSLAPQGGGGSTDTQYF
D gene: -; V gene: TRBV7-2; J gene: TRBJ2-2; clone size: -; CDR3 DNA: TGTGCCAGCAGCTTCTTGGGGGGACACACCGGGGAGCTGTTTTTT; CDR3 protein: CASSFLGGHTGELFF
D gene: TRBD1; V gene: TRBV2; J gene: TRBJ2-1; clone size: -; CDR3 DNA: TGTGCCAGCAGATCGACAGGGCTTCCTTCTGTCAATGAGCAGTTCTTC; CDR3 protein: CASRSTGLPSVNEQFF
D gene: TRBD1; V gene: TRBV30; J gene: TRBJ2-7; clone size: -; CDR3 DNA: TGTGCCTGGACGTTGACAGGGGGGCCCTACGAGCAGTACTTC; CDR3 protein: CAWTLTGGPYEQYF
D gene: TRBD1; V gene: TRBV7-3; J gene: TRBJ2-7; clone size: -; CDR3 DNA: TGTGCCAGCAGCGTCGGACTTCCGCCCGGGACAGGGGGCCCCTACGAGCAGTACTTC; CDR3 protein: CASSVGLPPGTGGPYEQYF
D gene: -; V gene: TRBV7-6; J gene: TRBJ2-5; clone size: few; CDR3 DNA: TGTGCCAGCAGCTTAGCCCCAGGACTGCAAGAGACCCAGTACTTC; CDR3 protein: CASSLAPGLQETQYF
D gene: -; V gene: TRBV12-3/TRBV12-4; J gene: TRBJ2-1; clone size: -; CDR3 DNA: TGTGCCAGCAGTCAGGGGTCCCACAATGAGCAGTTCTTC; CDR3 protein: CASSQGSHNEQFF
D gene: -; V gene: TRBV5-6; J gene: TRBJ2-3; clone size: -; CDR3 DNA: TGTGCCAGCAGCTTGCGGGGAACAGATACGCAGTATTTT; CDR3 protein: CASSLRGTDTQYF
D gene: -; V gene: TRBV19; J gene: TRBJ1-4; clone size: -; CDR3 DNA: TGTGCCAGTAGTATAGCGACAGGAGAAAAACTGTTTTTT; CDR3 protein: CASSIATGEKLFF
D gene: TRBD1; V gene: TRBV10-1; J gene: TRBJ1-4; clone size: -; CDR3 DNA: TGCGCCAGCTCTAGGACAGGGGCGGATGAAAAACTGTTTTTT; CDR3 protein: CASSRTGADEKLFF
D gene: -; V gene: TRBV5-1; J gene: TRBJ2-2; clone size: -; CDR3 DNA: TGCGCCAGCAGCTTACAGGGAGCGAACACCGGGGAGCTGTTTTTT; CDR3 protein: CASSLQGANTGELFF
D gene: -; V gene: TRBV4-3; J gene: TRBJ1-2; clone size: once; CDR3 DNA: TGCGCCAGCAGCCAAGATCCGGCTCAGAGGTATGGCTACACCTTC; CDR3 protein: CASSQDPAQRYGYTF
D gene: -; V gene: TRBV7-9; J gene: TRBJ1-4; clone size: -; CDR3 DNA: TGTGCCAGCAGGCGACGAGGGGGGGATAATGAAAAACTGTTTTTT; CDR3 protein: CASRRRGGDNEKLFF
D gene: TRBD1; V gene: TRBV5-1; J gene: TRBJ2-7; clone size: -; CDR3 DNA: TGCGCCAGCAGCTTGGAGGGACAGGGTCTGTACGAGCAGTACTTC; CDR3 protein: CASSLEGQGLYEQYF
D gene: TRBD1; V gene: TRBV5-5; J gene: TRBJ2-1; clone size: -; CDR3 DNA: TGTGCCAGCAGCCGGGGACAGGGCTTCACACAAATCTCCTACAATGAGCAGTTCTTC; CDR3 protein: CASSRGQGFTQISYNEQFF
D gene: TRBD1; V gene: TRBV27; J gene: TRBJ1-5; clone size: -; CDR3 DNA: TGTGCCAGCAGTGAGGGGGCGCGGGGCAATCAGCCCCAGCATTTT; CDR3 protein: CASSEGARGNQPQHF
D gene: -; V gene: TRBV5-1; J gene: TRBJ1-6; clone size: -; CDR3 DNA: TGCGCCAGCAGCTTCGTCAGCGATAATTCACCCCTCCACTTT; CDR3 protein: CASSFVSDNSPLHF
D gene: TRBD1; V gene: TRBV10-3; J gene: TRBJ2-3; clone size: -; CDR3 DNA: TGTGCCATCAGACGACAGGGAGGCACAGATACGCAGTATTTT; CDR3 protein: CAIRRQGGTDTQYF
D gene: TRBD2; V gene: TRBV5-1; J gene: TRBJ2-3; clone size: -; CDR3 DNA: TGCGCCAGCAGCTTGTTGTTAGCGGGGGGGCACATGGATACGCAGTATTTT; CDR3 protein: CASSLLLAGGHMDTQYF
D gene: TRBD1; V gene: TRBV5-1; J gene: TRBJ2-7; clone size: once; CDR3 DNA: TGCGCCAGCAGCTTGTCGAACAGGGGGCCTAACGAGCAGTACTTC; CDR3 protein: CASSLSNRGPNEQYF
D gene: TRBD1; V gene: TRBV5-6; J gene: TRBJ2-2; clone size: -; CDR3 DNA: TGTGCCAGCAGCTTTGTAGTTACAGGGGCCACCGGGGAGCTGTTTTTT; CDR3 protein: CASSFVVTGATGELFF
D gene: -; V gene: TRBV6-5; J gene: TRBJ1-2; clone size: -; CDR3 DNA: TGTGCCAGCAGCTCACATGAGGACGGGATTTATGGCTACACCTTC; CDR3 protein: CASSSHEDGIYGYTF